The clone carrying this T cell receptor (beta chain) appeared a few times. What it binds is unknown. The record originates from a study of identical twins. General observations from the study: The abundant beta clonotypes from cord blood had fewer insertions, and memory repertoires had none of this.

CDR3 length: 16 amino acids. The germline gives CDR1 SGHRS, CDR2 YFSETQ. V dropped 4 bases and J dropped 3; count of bases not matched to a gene: 11. A single record per CDR3 protein comes from TCRdb applying MiXCR to the 5' RACE reads. The sample includes 350,000 or so distinct CDR3 sequences, approximately 13% of them seen just once. The sample was also linked to a second study, of yellow fever vaccine responses in identical twins.

Sequencing was carried out using CD8+ T cells sorted from blood. This chain links TRBV5-1 with TRBJ2-3; 7 bases match TRBD1. The TCR sequence derives from a woman in her late teens or twenties in good health. The CDR3 is CASSLPGQQITDTQYF. CDR3 bases: TGCGCCAGCAGCCTACCGGGACAGCAAATTACAGATACGCAGTATTTT.